This T cell receptor (beta chain) was recovered during a study of blood T cell repertoires in COVID-19. Background on the study: Sites across the United States, Italy and Spain contributed samples from acute and convalescent COVID-19. T cells, B-cell-depleted T cells, or PBMCs supplied cDNA or gDNA.

In the original processing: Nucleated cell counts were estimated from reference gene primer amplification. Data came from immunoSEQ multiplex PCR; TCRdb stores just in-frame clones and leaves some out. From that table come the V and J calls and clone size; the DNA was used to work out D and trimming. The table lists some 150,000 clones, 80% of them singletons, with around 5% in the top ten. Germline V gene lookup returns CDR1 SGHRS and CDR2 YFSETQ. There are 14 residues in the CDR3. Trimming stripped 1 base from V and 1 base from J, with 8 bases between. The chain combines TRBV5-1 with TRBJ1-1, with a tentative D call TRBD1 (5 bases). The TCR was taken from a woman aged 45 to 65 with acute or convalescent COVID-19. The sequencing input was peripheral blood. DNA of the CDR3: TGCGCCAGCAGCTTGCAGGGAACGAACACTGAAGCTTTCTTT. Amino acids: CASSLQGTNTEAFF.